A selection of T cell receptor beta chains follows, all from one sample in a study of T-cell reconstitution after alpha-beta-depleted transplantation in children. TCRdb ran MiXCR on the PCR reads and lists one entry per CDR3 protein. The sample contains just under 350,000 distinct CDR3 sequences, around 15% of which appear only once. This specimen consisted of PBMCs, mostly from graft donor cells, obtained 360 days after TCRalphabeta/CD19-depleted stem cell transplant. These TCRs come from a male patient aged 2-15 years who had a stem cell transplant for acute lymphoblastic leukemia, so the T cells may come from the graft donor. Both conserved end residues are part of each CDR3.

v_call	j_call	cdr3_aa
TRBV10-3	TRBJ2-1	CAISAVGTAGLAGFNEQFF
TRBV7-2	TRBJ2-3	CASRIQVSTDTQYF
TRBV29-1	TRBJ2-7	CSVELPEQYF
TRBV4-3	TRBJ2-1	CASSQDFRASFNEQFF
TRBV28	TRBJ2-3	CACGVTGKLTDTQYF
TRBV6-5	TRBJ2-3	CASSYTSGSADTQYF
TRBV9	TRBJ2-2	CASSDRGTGELFF
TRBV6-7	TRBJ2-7	CASSYSKGQSSYEQYF
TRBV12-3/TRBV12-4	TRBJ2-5	CASSLVVETQYF
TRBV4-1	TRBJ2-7	CASSHAAGGSSYEQYF